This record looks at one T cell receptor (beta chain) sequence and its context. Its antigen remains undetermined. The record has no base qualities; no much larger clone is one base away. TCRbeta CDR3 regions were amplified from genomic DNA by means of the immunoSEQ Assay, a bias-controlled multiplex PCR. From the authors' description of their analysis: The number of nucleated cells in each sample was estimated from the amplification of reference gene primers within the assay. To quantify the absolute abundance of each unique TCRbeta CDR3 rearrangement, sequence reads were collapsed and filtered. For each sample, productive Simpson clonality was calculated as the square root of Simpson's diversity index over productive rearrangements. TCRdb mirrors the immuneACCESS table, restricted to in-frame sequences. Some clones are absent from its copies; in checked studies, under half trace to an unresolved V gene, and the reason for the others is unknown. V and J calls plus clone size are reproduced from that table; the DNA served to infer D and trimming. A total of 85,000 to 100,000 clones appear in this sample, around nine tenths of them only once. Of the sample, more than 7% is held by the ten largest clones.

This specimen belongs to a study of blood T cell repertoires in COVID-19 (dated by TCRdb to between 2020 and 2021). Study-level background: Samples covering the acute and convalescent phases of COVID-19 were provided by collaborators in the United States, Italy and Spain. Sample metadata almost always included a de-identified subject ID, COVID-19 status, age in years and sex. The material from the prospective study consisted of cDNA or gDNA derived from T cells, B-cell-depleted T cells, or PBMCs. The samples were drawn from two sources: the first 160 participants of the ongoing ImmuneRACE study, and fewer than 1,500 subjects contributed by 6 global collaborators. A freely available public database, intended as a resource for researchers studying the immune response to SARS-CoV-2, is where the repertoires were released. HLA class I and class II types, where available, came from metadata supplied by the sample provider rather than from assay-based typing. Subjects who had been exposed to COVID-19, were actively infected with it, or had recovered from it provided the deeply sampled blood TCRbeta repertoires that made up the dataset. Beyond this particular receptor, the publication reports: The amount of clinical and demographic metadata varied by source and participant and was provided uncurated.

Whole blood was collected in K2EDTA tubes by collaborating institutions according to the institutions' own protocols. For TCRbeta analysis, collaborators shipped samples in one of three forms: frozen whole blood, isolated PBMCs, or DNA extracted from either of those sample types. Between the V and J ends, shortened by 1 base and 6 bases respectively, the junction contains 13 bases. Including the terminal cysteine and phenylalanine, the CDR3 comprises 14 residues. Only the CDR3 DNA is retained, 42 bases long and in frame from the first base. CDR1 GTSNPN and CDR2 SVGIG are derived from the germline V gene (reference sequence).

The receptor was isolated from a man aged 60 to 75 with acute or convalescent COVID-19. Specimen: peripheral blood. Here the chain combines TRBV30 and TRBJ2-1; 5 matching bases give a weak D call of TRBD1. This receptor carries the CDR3 CAWSGRAVGNEQFF. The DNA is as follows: TGTGCCTGGAGTGGCAGGGCCGTGGGCAATGAGCAGTTCTTC.